This T cell receptor (beta chain) appears in the sequencing data of a study of T cell responses to AZD1222 COVID-19 vaccine. Findings of the study overall: Spike-specific TCRs gained breadth and depth after people received two AZD1222 doses. Unmutated variant regions are reportedly targeted by nearly half of spike-specific TCRs. Only after the peak T cell response were repertoires sampled.

Between the trimmed V and J ends, which lost 3 bases and 7 bases, there was a span of 12 bases. Germline-derived CDR1 and CDR2 are ENHRY and SYGVKD. The CDR3 consists of 14 residues. TCRdb keeps only in-frame clones here, not all; method: immunoSEQ multiplex PCR. The sample comprises around 160,000 clones, about 81% of which are singletons, and about 4% rests with the top ten. A word on this clone: The antigen remains unidentified.

The receptor comes from an adult in good health. Here the sequenced sample was peripheral blood, taken on day 0 of MenACWY control vaccination. The chain is built from TRBV10-3 and TRBJ1-4; D possibly corresponds to TRBD1 (5 bases). CDR3 coding DNA: TGTGCCATCAGTGAAGGGGCGAATAGTGAAAAACTGTTTTTT. As protein: CAISEGANSEKLFF.